This T cell receptor (beta chain) was identified in a study of early T cells in non-severe SARS-CoV-2 infection. Individual cDNA molecules each received unique molecular identifiers attached to them. Each CDR3 protein gets one entry after TCRdb re-called the 5' RACE reads with MiXCR. The table has tens of thousands of distinct CDR3 sequences, just under 4% seen once. This clonotype came up a few times. The germline V gene has CDR1 SGHDN and CDR2 FVKESK. CDR3 length equals 13 residues. V shed 4 bases and J 9 bases; nucleotides not matched to a gene: 4. J is TRBJ2-1 and V is TRBV14; 9 nucleotides align to TRBD2. The sample consisted of whole blood. The TCR was taken from an adult who was a healthcare worker with PCR-confirmed SARS-CoV-2 infection or an uninfected control (not recorded which). The CDR3 coding sequence is TGTGCCAGCAGCCGACTTAGCGGGAGTGAGCAGTTCTTC. Its translation: CASSRLSGSEQFF.